What follows are 4 T cell receptor beta chains derived from one specimen sequenced in a study of regulatory T cells in long-lasting Graves disease. Building of the TCR beta libraries involved iRepertoire HTBI primers and Arm-PCR of CDR3 regions. TCRdb passed the multiplex PCR reads through MiXCR, listing each CDR3 protein once. Of some 350,000 distinct CDR3 sequences in the sample, around 15% were seen once. Time point described: newly diagnosed GD, antithyroid drugs for less than 3 months. Extracted RNA from PBMCs served as the source of the TCR library. These data are also associated with another study on T cells in Graves' hyperthyroidism and ophthalmopathy.

Sequenced here: peripheral blood mononuclear cells (PBMCs), sampled at new diagnosis, from a patient treated with antithyroid drugs. The receptors stem from a young woman with Graves disease.

The V and J genes are TRBV2 and TRBJ2-7; D not resolved. The CDR3 loop spans 13 amino acids. V dropped 3 bases and J dropped 4 bases, with 10 bases sitting between them. CDR1 is SNHLY and CDR2 is FYNNEI in the germline V gene. The CDR3, as DNA: TGTGCCAGCAGTGATTTGTCAGCTTACGAGCAGTACTTC. Translated, it gives CASSDLSAYEQYF.

This clonotype showed up just a few times. This chain joins TRBV20-1 and TRBJ1-1, with D tentatively TRBD1 (5 bases). The CDR3 is 13 amino acids. The germline V gene has CDR1 DFQATT and CDR2 SNEGSKA (reference sequence). Between the trimmed V and J ends, which lost 6 bases and 0 bases, there was a span of 11 bases. The CDR3 region has the DNA TGCAGTGCGGCCTGGGACCTGAACACTGAAGCTTTCTTT. Its protein is CSAAWDLNTEAFF.

This clonotype was counted a few times. The chain employs TRBV6-2 or TRBV6-3 and TRBJ1-2; possibly TRBD1 for D (5 bases). CDR3 length: 15 residues. V dropped 4 bases and J dropped 5 bases, with 17 bases sitting between them. The germline V gene encodes CDR1 MNHEY and CDR2 SVGEGT. The CDR3 DNA reads TGTGCCAGCAGTTCCCCAGACAGAGGGAGTTATGGCTACACCTTC. It is translated as CASSSPDRGSYGYTF.

This clonotype appeared many times. The chain has TRBV30 and TRBJ2-3; D is uncertain. The CDR3 spans 14 residues. Looked up from germline, CDR1 is GTSNPN and CDR2 is SVGIG (reference sequence). The germline V and J ends were trimmed by 0 bases and 1 base, with 8 bases remaining between them. The CDR3 region is CAWSVGQGTDTQYF. The CDR3 bases are TGTGCCTGGAGTGTAGGCCAGGGCACAGATACGCAGTATTTT.